This entry features one T cell receptor (beta chain) sequence. Its antigen is still unknown. CDR1 is SGHTA and CDR2 is FQGNSA in the germline V gene. V was clipped by 5 bases and J by 2 bases; unmatched bases: 6. This CDR3 contains 16 residues. The primer mix had 60 Vbeta and 13 Jbeta primers. Sequencing was performed with immunoSEQ multiplex PCR; in TCRdb, only in-frame clones are kept and a portion is missing. Altogether approximately 100,000 clones are present, around three quarters being singletons, with the ten largest covering 0.6% to 1%. This sample stems from a study of cytomegalovirus exposure and HLA in healthy donors. Study observations and caveats: Later analysis associated a missense DCLRE1C variant with TCR beta V- and J-gene trimming. The study labeled around 160 TCR beta chains cytomegalovirus-associated.

The source material was PBMCs. This sequence joins TRBV7-2 and TRBJ2-1; 10 positions match TRBD2. The receptor was derived from a boy younger than 18 in good health and CMV-seronegative. CDR3 DNA sequence: TGTGCCAGCAGCGACGCCAGCGGGGGGGCCTACAATGAGCAGTTCTTC. The encoded protein is CASSDASGGAYNEQFF.